This TCR beta chain was identified during a study of blood T cell repertoires in COVID-19. As processed by the authors: From reference gene primer amplification, estimates of nucleated cell counts were derived. TCRdb's copy holds only in-frame clones and misses some; the assay was immunoSEQ multiplex PCR. V and J calls and clone size are given by that table; D and trimming were obtained from the DNA. The sample consists of fewer than 200,000 clones, about 80% of them appearing once. In regard to this clone: The junction departs from the called germline gene at one end, perhaps through a read error.

The CDR3 extends over 13 amino acids. CDR1 is SGHDT, CDR2 YYEEEE, per germline. The chain employs TRBV5-6 and TRBJ1-2, with TRBD1 matching 8 bases. Material for sequencing was PBMCs or T cells enriched from blood (not recorded which). This receptor was obtained from a man in his fifties or sixties who had recovered from COVID-19. The CDR3 protein is CATSRWDRTVYTF. The CDR3 nucleotides read TGTGCCACCAGCCGGTGGGACAGGACGGTCTACACCTTC.